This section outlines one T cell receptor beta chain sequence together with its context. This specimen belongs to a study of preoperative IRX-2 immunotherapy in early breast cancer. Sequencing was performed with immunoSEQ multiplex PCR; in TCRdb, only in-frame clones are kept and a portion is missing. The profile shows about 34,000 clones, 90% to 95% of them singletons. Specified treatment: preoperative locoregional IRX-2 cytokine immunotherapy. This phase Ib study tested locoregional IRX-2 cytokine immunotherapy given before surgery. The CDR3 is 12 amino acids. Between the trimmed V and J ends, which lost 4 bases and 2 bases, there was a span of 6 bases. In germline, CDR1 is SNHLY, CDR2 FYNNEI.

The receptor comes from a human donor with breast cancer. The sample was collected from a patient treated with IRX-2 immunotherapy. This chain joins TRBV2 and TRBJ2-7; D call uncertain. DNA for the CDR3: TGTGCCAGCAGTGCCCCTCCCTACGAGCAGTACTTC. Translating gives CASSAPPYEQYF.